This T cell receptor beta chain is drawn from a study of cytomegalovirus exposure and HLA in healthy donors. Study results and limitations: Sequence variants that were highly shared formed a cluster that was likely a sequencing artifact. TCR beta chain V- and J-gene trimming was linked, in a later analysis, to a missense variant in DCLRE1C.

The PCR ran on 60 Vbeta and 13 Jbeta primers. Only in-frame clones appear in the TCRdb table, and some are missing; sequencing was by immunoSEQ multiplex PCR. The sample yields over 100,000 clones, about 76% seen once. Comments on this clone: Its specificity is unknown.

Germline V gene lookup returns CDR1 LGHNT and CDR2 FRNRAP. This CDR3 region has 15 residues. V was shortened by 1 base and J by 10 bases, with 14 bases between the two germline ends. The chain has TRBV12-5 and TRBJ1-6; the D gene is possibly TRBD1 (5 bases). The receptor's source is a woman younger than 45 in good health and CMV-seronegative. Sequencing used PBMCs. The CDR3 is CASGLGAGRRSPLHF. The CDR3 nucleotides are TGTGCTAGTGGTTTGGGGGCAGGGAGGCGATCACCCCTCCACTTT.